This TCR beta chain was found in a study of cytomegalovirus exposure and HLA in healthy donors. Overall study findings and caveats: As a later analysis revealed, most CMV-associated TCR beta chains appeared HLA-restricted. Most TCR sequences were uncommon, yet certain public TCRs appeared in many donors. The sole available immune exposure information was CMV serostatus. An analysis done earlier found most TCR beta V segments productive about 87% or about 30% of the time.

V was trimmed by 6 bases and J by 1 base, leaving 9 bases between them. The CDR3 has 13 residues. CDR1 is LGHNA and CDR2 is YNFKEQ in the germline V gene. The PCR was carried out with 60 Vbeta primers and 13 Jbeta primers. Sequencing used immunoSEQ multiplex PCR; TCRdb keeps in-frame clones, though not all of them. The sample contains 170,000 or so clones, 80% to 85% of which appear only once. Details on this clone: The antigen is undetermined.

Material: PBMCs. This sequence was found in a middle-aged man in good health and CMV-seronegative. The chain links TRBV4-2 to TRBJ2-5, with D possibly matching TRBD2 (6 bases). In DNA, the CDR3 is TGTGCCAGCAGGAGTAGCGGCCAAGAGACCCAGTACTTC. It yields the protein CASRSSGQETQYF.